This TCR beta chain was profiled in a study of blood T cell repertoires in COVID-19. Per the original methods: It was from reference gene primer amplification that nucleated cell counts were estimated. Produced via immunoSEQ multiplex PCR; TCRdb's table is partial and in-frame only. From that table come the V and J calls and clone size; the DNA was used to work out D and trimming. The sample has around 220,000 clones; more than 75% are singletons. The germline V gene has CDR1 MNHNY and CDR2 SVGAGI (reference sequence). With 4 bases removed from V and 6 bases from J, the gap between germline ends came to 16 bases. The CDR3 covers 15 residues. This clone was recorded once.

This TCR came from a man aged 45 to 65 with acute or convalescent COVID-19. The rearrangement links TRBV6-6 to TRBJ1-5; no clear D. The specimen sequenced was peripheral blood. CDR3: CASSSDASLAQPQHF. The CDR3 nucleotides are TGTGCCAGCAGTTCCGACGCGTCGTTAGCTCAGCCCCAGCATTTT.